This TCR beta chain emerged from a study of cytomegalovirus exposure and HLA in healthy donors. The CDR3 length is 15 residues. CDR1 and CDR2 (germline): SGHTA, FQGNSA. V lost 6 bases and J lost 0; bases outside the gene matches: 6. PCR amplification relied on 60 Vbeta primers (plus 13 Jbeta primers). TCRdb's table, derived via immunoSEQ multiplex PCR, lists solely in-frame clones and lacks some. The profile shows 170,000 or so clones, 80% of them singletons. Findings and limits, study-wide: CMV serostatus alone was available as immune exposure information. It was reported that TCR beta sequences correctly inferred the HLA-A and HLA-B alleles for most subjects.

To note about this clone: Antigen: not known.

This receptor was taken from a woman aged 45-65 years in good health and CMV-seropositive. V usage is TRBV7-2 and J usage is TRBJ2-7; 9 nucleotides align to TRBD1. Sequencing was done on a sample of PBMCs. In nucleotides, the CDR3 is TGTGCCAGCAGACCGGGGACAGGGAGCTCCTACGAGCAGTACTTC. Protein sequence: CASRPGTGSSYEQYF.